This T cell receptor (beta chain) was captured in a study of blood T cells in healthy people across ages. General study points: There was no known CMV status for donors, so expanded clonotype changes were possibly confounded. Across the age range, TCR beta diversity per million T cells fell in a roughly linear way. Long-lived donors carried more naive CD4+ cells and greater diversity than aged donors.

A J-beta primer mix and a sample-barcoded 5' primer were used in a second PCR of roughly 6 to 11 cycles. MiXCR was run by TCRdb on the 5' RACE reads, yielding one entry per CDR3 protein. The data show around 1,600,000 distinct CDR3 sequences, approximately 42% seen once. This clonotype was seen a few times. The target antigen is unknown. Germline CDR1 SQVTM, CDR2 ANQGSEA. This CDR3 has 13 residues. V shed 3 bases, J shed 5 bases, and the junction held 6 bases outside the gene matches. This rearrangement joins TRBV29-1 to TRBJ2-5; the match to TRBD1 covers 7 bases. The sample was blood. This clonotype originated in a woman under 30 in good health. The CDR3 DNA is TGCAGCGTTGATTTAGGGGGCGGCGAGACCCAGTACTTC. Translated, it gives CSVDLGGGETQYF.